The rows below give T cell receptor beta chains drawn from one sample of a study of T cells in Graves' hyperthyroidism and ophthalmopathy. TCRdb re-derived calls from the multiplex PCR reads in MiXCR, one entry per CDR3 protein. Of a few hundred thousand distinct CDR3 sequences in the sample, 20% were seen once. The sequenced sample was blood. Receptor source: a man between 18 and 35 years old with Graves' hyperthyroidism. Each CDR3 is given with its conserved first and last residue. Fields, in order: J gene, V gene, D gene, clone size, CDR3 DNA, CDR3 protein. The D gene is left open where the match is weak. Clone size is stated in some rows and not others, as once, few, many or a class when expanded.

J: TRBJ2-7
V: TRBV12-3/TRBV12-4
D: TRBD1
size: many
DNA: TGTGCCAGCAGCCGACGACAGGGGCCCTACGAGCAGTACTTC
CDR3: CASSRRQGPYEQYF

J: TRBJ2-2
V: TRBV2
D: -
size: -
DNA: TGTGCCAGCATAGGGCAGGGGAACACCGGGGAGCTGTTTTTT
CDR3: CASIGQGNTGELFF

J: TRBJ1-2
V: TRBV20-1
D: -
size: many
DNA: TGCAGTGCTACCACCGGGACGAGCTATGGCTACACCTTC
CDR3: CSATTGTSYGYTF

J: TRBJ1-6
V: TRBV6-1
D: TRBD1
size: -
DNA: TGTGCCAGCACTCAGGACAGGGACAATTCACCCCTCCACTTT
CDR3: CASTQDRDNSPLHF

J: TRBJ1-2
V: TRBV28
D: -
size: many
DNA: TGTGCCAGCAGTTTAGCCCGGGGTTACGATGGCTACACCTTC
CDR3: CASSLARGYDGYTF

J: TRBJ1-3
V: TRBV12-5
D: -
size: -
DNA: TGTGCTAGTGGTTTGACGGGGGCTGGAAACACCATATATTTT
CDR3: CASGLTGAGNTIYF

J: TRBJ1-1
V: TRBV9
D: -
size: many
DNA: TGTGCCAGCAGCGTTCGATTTGGGACTGAAGCTTTCTTT
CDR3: CASSVRFGTEAFF

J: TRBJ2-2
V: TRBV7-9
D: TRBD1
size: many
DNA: TGTGCCAGCAGCTTCCGGGACAGGAACACCGGGGAGCTGTTTTTT
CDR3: CASSFRDRNTGELFF

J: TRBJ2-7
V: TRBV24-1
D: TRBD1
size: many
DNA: TGTGCCACCAGTGATTCCGGGACAGGGGGGTCCTACGAGCAGTACTTC
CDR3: CATSDSGTGGSYEQYF

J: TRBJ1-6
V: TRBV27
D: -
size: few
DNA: TGTGCCAGCACCTCAGCCCAGGGAGGTTATAATTCACCCCTCCACTTT
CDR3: CASTSAQGGYNSPLHF